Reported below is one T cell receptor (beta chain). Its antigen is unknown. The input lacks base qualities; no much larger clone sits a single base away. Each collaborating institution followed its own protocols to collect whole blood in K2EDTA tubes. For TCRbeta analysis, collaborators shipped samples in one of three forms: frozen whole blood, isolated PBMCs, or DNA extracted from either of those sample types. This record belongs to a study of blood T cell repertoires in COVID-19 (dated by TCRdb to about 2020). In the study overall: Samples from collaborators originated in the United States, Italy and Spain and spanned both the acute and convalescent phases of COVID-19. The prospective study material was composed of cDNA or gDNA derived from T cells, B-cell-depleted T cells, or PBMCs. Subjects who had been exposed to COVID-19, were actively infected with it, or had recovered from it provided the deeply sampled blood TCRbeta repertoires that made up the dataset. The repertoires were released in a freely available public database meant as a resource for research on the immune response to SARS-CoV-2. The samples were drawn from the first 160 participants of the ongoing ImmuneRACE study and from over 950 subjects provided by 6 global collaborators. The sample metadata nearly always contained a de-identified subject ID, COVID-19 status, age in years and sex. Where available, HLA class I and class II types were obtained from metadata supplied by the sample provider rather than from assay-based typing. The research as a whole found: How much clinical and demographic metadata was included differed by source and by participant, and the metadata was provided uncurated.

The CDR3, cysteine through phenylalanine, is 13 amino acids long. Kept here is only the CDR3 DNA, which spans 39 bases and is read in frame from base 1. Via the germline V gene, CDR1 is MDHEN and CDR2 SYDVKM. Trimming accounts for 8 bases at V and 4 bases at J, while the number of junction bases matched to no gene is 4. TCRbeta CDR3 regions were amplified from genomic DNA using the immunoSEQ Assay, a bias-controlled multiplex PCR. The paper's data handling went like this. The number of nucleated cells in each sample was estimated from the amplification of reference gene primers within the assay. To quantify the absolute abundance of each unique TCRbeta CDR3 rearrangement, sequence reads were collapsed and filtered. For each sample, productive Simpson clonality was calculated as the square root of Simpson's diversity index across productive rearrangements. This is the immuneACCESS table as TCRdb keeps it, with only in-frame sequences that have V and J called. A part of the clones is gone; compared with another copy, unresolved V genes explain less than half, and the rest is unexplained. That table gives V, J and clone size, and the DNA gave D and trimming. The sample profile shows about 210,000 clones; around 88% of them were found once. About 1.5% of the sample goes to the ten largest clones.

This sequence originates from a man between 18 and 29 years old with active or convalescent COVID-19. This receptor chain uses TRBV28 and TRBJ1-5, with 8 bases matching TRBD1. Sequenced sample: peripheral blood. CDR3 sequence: CASQGAGNQPQHF. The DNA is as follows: TGTGCCAGCCAGGGGGCTGGAAATCAGCCCCAGCATTTT.